The 11 T cell receptor beta chains listed next were all sequenced from one sample in a study of CD8 T cells in Susac syndrome. Random hexamers were used to reverse transcribe the RNA input (about 0.5 to 1 ug). TCRdb re-called the immunoSEQ multiplex PCR reads with MiXCR, one entry per CDR3 protein. Here the sample spans some 300,000 distinct CDR3 sequences, about 85% being singletons. The sample taken for sequencing was CD8+ T cells from PBMCs. The source is a human donor with multiple sclerosis.

J is TRBJ2-5 and V is TRBV20-1, with 12 bases that match TRBD2. The CDR3 contains 16 residues. Germline CDR1 is DFQATT and CDR2 is SNEGSKA (reference sequence). Unmatched junction bases numbered 8, after V lost 5 bases and J lost 1 base. CDR3 in DNA: TGCAGTGCTTTCCGGACTAGCGGGACTCTCCAAGAGACCCAGTACTTC. Translating gives CSAFRTSGTLQETQYF.

V usage is TRBV30 and J usage is TRBJ1-1, with a tentative D call TRBD1 (5 bases). This CDR3 spans 12 amino acids. CDR1 is GTSNPN and CDR2 is SVGIG in the germline V gene (reference sequence). The germline V and J ends were trimmed by 2 bases and 11 bases, with 15 bases remaining between them. CDR3 in amino acids: CAWSITRGVAFF. The CDR3 DNA follows: TGTGCCTGGAGTATCACCCGAGGGGTGGCTTTCTTT.

The V gene is TRBV27, the J gene TRBJ2-1, with D possibly matching TRBD2 (6 bases). In germline, CDR1 is MNHEY, CDR2 SMNVEV (reference sequence). V lost 6 bases, J lost 0 bases, and 6 bases lay in between. CDR3 length equals 13 residues. The CDR3 sequence is CASRGGSYNEQFF. As DNA, the CDR3 is TGTGCCAGCAGGGGGGGCTCCTACAATGAGCAGTTCTTC.

The V call is TRBV2, the J call TRBJ2-1; 7 bases line up with TRBD2. Germline values: CDR1 SNHLY, CDR2 FYNNEI. V was clipped by 9 bases and J by 2 bases; unmatched bases: 13. CDR3 size: 16 residues. Here the CDR3 DNA reads TGTGCCAGTGGGATTAAGCGGGATAGCCCCTACAATGAGCAGTTCTTC. It codes for CASGIKRDSPYNEQFF.

The chain combines TRBV12-3 or TRBV12-4 with TRBJ1-5; D possibly corresponds to TRBD1 (6 bases). Trimming took 2 bases from V and 2 from J, leaving 10 bases between them. The CDR3 consists of 15 residues. CDR3: CASSLRAGGNQPQHF. The DNA of the CDR3 is TGTGCCAGCAGTTTAAGGGCAGGGGGCAATCAGCCCCAGCATTTT.

In its sample, this clonotype was seen once. This chain joins TRBV30 and TRBJ1-1; D call uncertain. Germline values: CDR1 GTSNPN, CDR2 SVGIG (reference sequence). Between the trimmed V and J ends, which lost 2 bases and 1 base, there was a span of 8 bases. This CDR3 has 13 amino acids. CDR3: CAWSIGENTEAFF. CDR3 in DNA: TGTGCCTGGAGTATCGGGGAGAACACTGAAGCTTTCTTT.

This chain joins TRBV5-1 and TRBJ2-5; 9 bases map to TRBD2. With 6 bases clipped from V and 5 bases from J, the junction kept 5 bases outside the gene matches. From germline, CDR1 is SGHRS and CDR2 YFSETQ. The CDR3 totals 13 residues. The CDR3 DNA reads as TGCGCCAGCATGCTAGCGGGAATGGAGACCCAGTACTTC. This gives the protein CASMLAGMETQYF.

The V call is TRBV29-1, the J call TRBJ1-2; 8 bases fit TRBD1. The J segment lost 5 bases and the V segment lost 7 bases, leaving 18 bases of the junction unmatched. This CDR3 has 16 amino acids. From germline, CDR1 is SQVTM and CDR2 ANQGSEA. The CDR3 bases are TGCAGCGCACCGCGGGCAGGGGGCGAAGATGATTATGGCTACACCTTC. The encoded protein is CSAPRAGGEDDYGYTF.

This chain joins TRBV7-9 and TRBJ2-1; 7 nucleotides align to TRBD2. There are 16 residues in the CDR3. The V gene end was trimmed by 4 bases and the J gene end by 7 bases; junction bases not matched to a gene: 13. Germline V gives CDR1 SEHNR, CDR2 FQNEAQ (reference sequence). The DNA for the CDR3 is TGTGCCAGCAGCTCCGTGGGGGGAGGGGTGTTTAATGAGCAGTTCTTC. This encodes CASSSVGGGVFNEQFF.

The chain uses TRBV6-6 and TRBJ2-1; 7 bases agree with TRBD2. The CDR3 is 16 amino acids. J was trimmed by 2 bases and V by 11 bases; bases with no gene match: 15. CDR1 and CDR2 (germline): MNHNY, SVGAGI (reference sequence). This CDR3 is CAGGGSFERTYNEQFF. CDR3 DNA: TGTGCCGGGGGGGGGAGTTTTGAGCGGACCTACAATGAGCAGTTCTTC.

The genes are TRBV15 and TRBJ1-5; a weak D match, TRBD1 (5 bases). Germline loops: CDR1 LNHNV, CDR2 YYDKDF (reference sequence). Trimming shortened V by 0 bases and J by 6 bases, and 15 bases separated the two germline ends. The CDR3 is made up of 16 amino acids. This chain's CDR3 is CATSRDKRGMGQPQHF. In DNA, the CDR3 is TGTGCCACCAGCAGAGATAAAAGGGGAATGGGTCAGCCCCAGCATTTT.